The text below deals with one T cell receptor (beta chain). V lost 5 bases and J lost 5, with 18 bases in between. Germline V gene lookup returns CDR1 GTSNPN and CDR2 SVGIG (reference sequence). This CDR3 comprises 14 residues. The data derive from a study of cytomegalovirus exposure and HLA in healthy donors. Produced via immunoSEQ multiplex PCR; TCRdb's table is partial and in-frame only. The sample carries around 150,000 clones, roughly nine tenths recorded once. This sequence joins TRBV30 and TRBJ1-1; no clear D gene. The receptor comes from a woman younger than 35 in good health and CMV-seropositive. The sample consisted of PBMCs. The DNA for the CDR3 is TGTGCCTGGGCGAACCCCGGACGAGGGACTGAAGCTTTCTTT. Translation gives CAWANPGRGTEAFF. The variable domain in full, completed from reference TRBV30 and TRBJ1-1, reads SQTIHQWPATLVQPVGSPLSLECTVEGTSNPNLYWYRQAAGRGLQLLFYSVGIGQISSEVPQNLSASRPQDRQFILSSKKLLLSDSGFYLCAWANPGRGTEAFFGQGTRLTVV.